This T cell receptor beta chain was captured in a study of shared clonotypes between healthy human individuals. This clone came up a few times. What it recognizes is unknown. The CDR3 spans 15 residues. Germline values: CDR1 SGHVS, CDR2 FQNEAQ. V was shortened by 5 bases and J by 1 base, with 14 bases between the two germline ends. Sorted-subset replicate PCR reactions were performed with around 200 ng DNA, corresponding to roughly 29,000 T cell genomes. The protocol was immunoSEQ multiplex PCR, while the TCRdb copy is restricted to in-frame clones and leaves out a portion. This table holds 700,000 or so clones, less than 80% found once. General study findings and limits: It was only blood that was sampled, and tissue repertoires likely differ. Naive CD4 clonotype sharing across a few donors was about 5%.

V gene TRBV7-8 combines with J gene TRBJ1-1; D perhaps matches TRBD1 (6 bases). Sequencing used memory CD4+ T cells sorted from blood. Sample subset: CD45RA-negative fraction. This TCR came from a woman in her 30s in good health. CDR3 protein: CASSKGGGWNTEAFF. CDR3 nucleotides: TGTGCCAGCAGCAAAGGGGGGGGCTGGAACACTGAAGCTTTCTTT.